One and the same sample provided the 17 T cell receptor beta chains below, sequenced in a study of immune characteristics of hereditary and idiopathic chronic pancreatitis. Chronic pancreatitis tissue was collected during total pancreatectomy with islet autotransplantation. Some clones are missing from TCRdb's copy, which holds only in-frame ones; the method was immunoSEQ multiplex PCR. The sample holds a few thousand clones, about 70% seen once. Sample: pancreas tissue with hereditary chronic pancreatitis. The source is a human donor with chronic pancreatitis.

The chain has TRBV5-5 and TRBJ1-3; D gene unclear. CDR1 is SGHKS and CDR2 is YYEKEE in the germline V gene (reference sequence). The CDR3 length is 15 residues. Trimming took off 8 bases at V and 0 bases at J, with 15 bases between the two ends. CDR3 DNA: TGTGCCAGTTCTGAGGAGGGATACTCTGGAAACACCATATATTTT. Translating it yields CASSEEGYSGNTIYF. The full variable domain, with the rest looked up from reference TRBV5-5 and TRBJ1-3, is DAGVTQSPTHLIKTRGQQVTLRCSPISGHKSVSWYQQVLGQGPQFIFQYYEKEERGRGNFPDRFSARQFPNYSSELNVNALLLGDSALYLCASSEEGYSGNTIYFGEGSWLTVV.

This clone was detected once. The CDR3 reads CASSITGGSLYEQYF. CDR3 DNA: TGTGCCAGTAGTATAACAGGTGGCAGCCTCTACGAGCAGTACTTC. The chain carries TRBV19 and TRBJ2-7; D perhaps matches TRBD1 (5 bases). V gave up 2 bases and J gave up 3 bases, with 14 bases separating them. This CDR3 has 15 residues. Germline assignment: CDR1 LNHDA and CDR2 SQIVND (reference sequence).

This rearrangement joins TRBV6-4 to TRBJ2-3; D is unclear. V gave up 2 bases and J gave up 3 bases, with 12 bases separating them. CDR1 MRHNA and CDR2 SNTAGT come from the germline V gene. There are 15 residues in the CDR3. Written as DNA, the CDR3 is TGTGCCAGCAGTGACGGATATGGCGAGACAGATACGCAGTATTTT. This translates into CASSDGYGETDTQYF.

This clone was recorded once. The CDR3 bases are TGTGCCAGCAGCTTAGCCGGGACAGGGCTCGAAGCTTTCTTT. Its translation is CASSLAGTGLEAFF. The chain couples TRBV7-9 to TRBJ1-1, with 9 bases aligning to TRBD1. This CDR3 region has 14 residues. CDR1 and CDR2 from the germline V gene are SEHNR and FQNEAQ (reference sequence). Trimming at V came to 0 bases and at J to 8 bases, leaving 4 bases not matched to a gene.

There are a few counts of this clone. The J gene is TRBJ1-5, the V gene TRBV29-1; the match to TRBD1 covers 9 bases. The V gene's germline CDR1 is SQVTM and CDR2 ANQGSEA. The CDR3 totals 13 residues. The V segment lost 5 bases and the J segment 4 bases; nucleotides outside the gene matches: 3. This CDR3 reads CSVRQGENQPQHF. Written as DNA, the CDR3 is TGCAGCGTTCGACAGGGGGAAAATCAGCCCCAGCATTTT. Supplemented by reference TRBV29-1 and TRBJ1-5, the full variable domain reads SAVISQKPSRDICQRGTSLTIQCQVDSQVTMMFWYRQQPGQSLTLIATANQGSEATYESGFVIDKFPISRPNLTFSTLTVSNMSPEDSSIYLCSVRQGENQPQHFGDGTRLSIL.

On this clone itself: This sample includes further DNA sequences coding for the same CDR3. The genes are TRBV7-2 and TRBJ2-3; D not certain. V was shortened by 4 bases and J by 7 bases, with 12 bases between the two germline ends. Germline CDR1 is SGHTA and CDR2 is FQGNSA. The CDR3 has 13 amino acids. Here the CDR3 DNA reads TGTGCCAGCAGCTCTTCTGATAGTCATACGCAGTATTTT. Encoded protein: CASSSSDSHTQYF.

This chain joins TRBV7-9 and TRBJ1-2; D may be TRBD1 (6 bases). V shed 4 bases and J shed 14 bases, with 23 bases lying between them. The V gene's germline CDR1 is SEHNR and CDR2 FQNEAQ (reference sequence). CDR3 size: 14 residues. Here the CDR3 reads CASSSLDPQGSGTF. The CDR3 DNA sequence: TGTGCCAGCAGCTCCTTAGACCCTCAGGGGAGCGGAACCTTC.

The chain is built from TRBV5-1 and TRBJ2-5; D is unresolved. Looked up from germline, CDR1 is SGHRS and CDR2 is YFSETQ. The CDR3 sequence is 14 residues long. V lost 3 bases and J 2 bases, leaving 11 bases between the germline ends. DNA of the CDR3: TGCGCCAGCAGCTGGCCCCCGAATCAAGAGACCCAGTACTTC. Residues: CASSWPPNQETQYF. Using reference TRBV5-1 and TRBJ2-5 for the parts outside the CDR3, the full variable domain is KAGVTQTPRYLIKTRGQQVTLSCSPISGHRSVSWYQQTPGQGLQFLFEYFSETQRNKGNFPGRFSGRQFSNSRSEMNVSTLELGDSALYLCASSWPPNQETQYFGPGTRLLVL.

The chain combines TRBV7-9 with TRBJ2-1; D may correspond to TRBD1 or TRBD2 (5 bases each). Between the trimmed V and J ends, which lost 2 bases and 5 bases, there was a span of 13 bases. CDR1 and CDR2 from the germline V gene are SEHNR and FQNEAQ (reference sequence). This CDR3 has 15 residues. CDR3 nucleotide sequence: TGTGCCAGCAGCTTATGGGGGAGTACTGACAATGAGCAGTTCTTC. This encodes CASSLWGSTDNEQFF.

This clone was picked up one time. This chain connects TRBV2 to TRBJ2-5, with 7 bases fitting TRBD2. The V gene's germline CDR1 is SNHLY and CDR2 FYNNEI. This CDR3 comprises 16 residues. This CDR3 is CASLIASGDLQETQYF. The CDR3 bases are TGTGCTTCACTAATCGCAAGCGGGGACTTACAAGAGACCCAGTACTTC.

The genes are TRBV19 and TRBJ1-4; 9 bases match TRBD1. The CDR3 extends over 15 amino acids. Trimming took 4 bases from V and 7 from J; bases not matched to a gene: 7. Germline CDR1 and CDR2: LNHDA and SQIVND (reference sequence). The chain's CDR3 is CASSTQQGAREKLFF. As DNA, the CDR3 is TGTGCCAGTAGTACTCAACAGGGGGCGCGTGAAAAACTGTTTTTT.

The rearrangement joins TRBV3-1 (or the pseudogene TRBV3-2) to TRBJ1-4; D is perhaps TRBD1 (5 bases). Trimming shortened V by 2 bases and J by 9 bases, and 25 bases separated the two germline ends. This CDR3 is built from 18 residues. The V gene's germline CDR1 is LGHDT and CDR2 YNNKEL (reference sequence). CDR3 DNA: TGTGCCAGCAGCCAATGGAAGTCGACCAGGGTTTCGGGGAAAAAACTGTTTTTT. The encoded protein is CASSQWKSTRVSGKKLFF.

Relative to its sample, this clone is medium-sized. The chain has TRBV3-1 (or the pseudogene TRBV3-2) and TRBJ2-3; 10 bases map to TRBD2. With 0 bases clipped from V and 2 bases from J, the junction kept 11 bases outside the gene matches. The V gene's germline CDR1 is LGHDT and CDR2 YNNKEL (reference sequence). The CDR3 consists of 19 residues. The DNA of the CDR3 is TGTGCCAGCAGCCAAGATTACAGCGGGGGGGCCTCCTCCACAGATACGCAGTATTTT. It specifies CASSQDYSGGASSTDTQYF.

J is TRBJ2-7 and V is TRBV12-3 or TRBV12-4; no clear D gene. The V and J ends lost 4 bases and 0 bases respectively, with 4 bases between them. The length of the CDR3 is 12 residues. This chain's CDR3 is CASSWSSYEQYF. In nucleotides, the CDR3 is TGTGCCAGCAGTTGGAGCTCCTACGAGCAGTACTTC.

V usage is TRBV5-1 and J usage is TRBJ2-1, with D unclear. CDR1 and CDR2 from the germline V gene are SGHRS and YFSETQ. Trimming stripped 3 bases from V and 6 bases from J, with 7 bases between. The CDR3 loop spans 12 amino acids. CDR3 protein: CASSSPSNEQFF. In DNA form, the CDR3 reads TGCGCCAGCAGCTCGCCCAGCAATGAGCAGTTCTTC. The full variable domain, its missing parts supplied by reference TRBV5-1 and TRBJ2-1, is KAGVTQTPRYLIKTRGQQVTLSCSPISGHRSVSWYQQTPGQGLQFLFEYFSETQRNKGNFPGRFSGRQFSNSRSEMNVSTLELGDSALYLCASSSPSNEQFFGPGTRLTVL.

The rearrangement joins TRBV11-3 to TRBJ2-1; 7 nucleotides line up with TRBD1. Trimming took 2 bases from V and 2 from J; bases not matched to a gene: 3. Germline V lookup: CDR1 SGHNT, CDR2 YENEEA. This CDR3 spans 15 amino acids. CDR3 amino acids: CASSLTGDTYNEQFF. DNA for the CDR3: TGTGCCAGCAGCTTAACAGGGGACACCTACAATGAGCAGTTCTTC.

V usage is TRBV10-3 and J usage is TRBJ2-1; TRBD2 matches 7 bases. Germline V lookup: CDR1 ENHRY, CDR2 SYGVKD. The trim removed 4 bases at V and 7 bases at J, leaving 13 bases unmatched. This CDR3 has 16 amino acids. The CDR3: CAISALGGEGKNEQFF. CDR3 in DNA: TGTGCCATCAGTGCCCTAGGTGGGGAGGGTAAGAATGAGCAGTTCTTC.